This TCR beta chain was sequenced in a study of siplizumab effects on memory and regulatory T cells. Regarding the study as a whole: The apparent diversity of naive T cells exceeded that of memory cells, and naive T cells seemed to make a major contribution to the alloresponse.

Sequenced by immunoSEQ multiplex PCR; TCRdb stores in-frame clones only, minus some. Counted here are about 72,000 clones, about 90% occurring once; the ten biggest clones make up about 27%. Germline CDR1 reads SGHRS; CDR2 reads YFSETQ. V was shortened by 0 bases and J by 8 bases, with 6 bases between the two germline ends. The CDR3 sequence is 11 residues long. Comment on this clone: Its antigen is not known.

Specimen: CD8+ T cells sorted from blood. This TCR came from a human donor in good health. The chain carries TRBV5-1 and TRBJ2-7, with D unresolved. The chain's CDR3 is CASSLAEQQYF. The CDR3 DNA reads as TGCGCCAGCAGCTTGGCCGAACAGCAGTACTTC.